Each of the 29 T cell receptor beta chains below was sequenced from the same sample in a study of early T cells in non-severe SARS-CoV-2 infection. TCRdb re-called the 5' RACE reads through MiXCR, storing one row per CDR3 protein. The repertoire includes roughly 34,000 distinct CDR3 sequences, under 4.5% of them detected once, and roughly 5.5% sits in the top ten. The sequenced sample was whole blood. These receptors all stem from an adult who was a healthcare worker with PCR-confirmed SARS-CoV-2 infection or an uninfected control (not recorded which).

This clonotype was seen ten or more times. The V gene is TRBV20-1, the J gene TRBJ2-1; 10 nucleotides align to TRBD2. The CDR3 extends over 17 amino acids. V gave up 3 bases and J gave up 1 base; unmatched junction bases: 9. From germline, CDR1 is DFQATT and CDR2 SNEGSKA (reference sequence). CDR3 sequence (DNA): TGCAGTGCTAGGCTTCTAGCGGGAGCCCCATCCTACAATGAGCAGTTCTTC. This codes for CSARLLAGAPSYNEQFF.

This clonotype was observed many times. The chain carries TRBV6-2 or TRBV6-3 and TRBJ2-2; maybe TRBD2 (7 bases). This CDR3 has 12 amino acids. CDR1 is MNHEY, CDR2 SVGEGT, per germline. V shed 4 bases and J shed 13 bases, with 13 bases lying between them. The CDR3 sequence: CASSLGGGLLFF. The CDR3 region has the DNA TGTGCCAGCAGTTTGGGGGGGGGCTTGCTGTTTTTT.

Within the sample, this clonotype is medium-sized (0.01 to 0.1%). This sequence joins TRBV28 and TRBJ1-1; tentatively, D is TRBD1 (6 bases). The V gene lost 1 base and the J gene lost 1 base, with 10 bases spanning the gap. Germline CDR1 MDHEN, CDR2 SYDVKM. This CDR3 contains 15 residues. CDR3 amino acids: CASSLLTGRNTEAFF. DNA for the CDR3: TGTGCCAGCAGTTTATTGACAGGAAGGAACACTGAAGCTTTCTTT.

This clonotype was seen ten or more times. The chain uses TRBV28 and TRBJ1-4, with no clear D. The CDR3 is 15 amino acids. Germline V gene lookup returns CDR1 MDHEN and CDR2 SYDVKM. The V and J ends lost 7 bases and 4 bases respectively, with 16 bases between them. The CDR3 loop is CASTLRAVYNEKLFF. The DNA of the CDR3 is TGTGCCAGCACCTTGAGGGCAGTGTATAATGAAAAACTGTTTTTT.

This clonotype was detected many times. This chain joins TRBV7-2 and TRBJ2-3; 15 bases are shared with TRBD2. Germline CDR1 reads SGHTA; CDR2 reads FQGNSA. CDR3 length: 19 amino acids. V trimming: 1 base; J trimming: 5 bases; junction bases outside the gene matches: 10. CDR3 coding DNA: TGTGCCAGCAGCTTAGGATTGGGACTAGCGGGGGGCCGACAAGATACGCAGTATTTT. Its translation: CASSLGLGLAGGRQDTQYF.

Ten or more counts support this clonotype. The chain uses TRBV5-1 and TRBJ2-5, with 11 bases identical to TRBD2. This CDR3 comprises 15 residues. The germline CDR1 and CDR2 sequences are SGHRS and YFSETQ. With V trimmed by 4 bases and J by 2 bases, 4 bases remained unmatched. CDR3 coding DNA: TGCGCCAGCAGCGGCGGGACTAGCGGACAAGAGACCCAGTACTTC. This gives the protein CASSGGTSGQETQYF. The full variable domain, completed using reference TRBV5-1 and TRBJ2-5, is KAGVTQTPRYLIKTRGQQVTLSCSPISGHRSVSWYQQTPGQGLQFLFEYFSETQRNKGNFPGRFSGRQFSNSRSEMNVSTLELGDSALYLCASSGGTSGQETQYFGPGTRLLVL.

This clonotype was counted at least ten times. V and J are TRBV5-6 and TRBJ1-2; 7 bases map to TRBD1. CDR3 size: 14 residues. Germline CDR1 is SGHDT and CDR2 is YYEEEE. V shed 2 bases and J 4 bases; nucleotides not matched to a gene: 5. The CDR3 DNA reads as TGTGCCAGCAGCTTTAAAGGGGGCGTCTATGGCTACACCTTC. This gives the protein CASSFKGGVYGYTF.

This clonotype has at least ten counts. The chain combines TRBV5-6 with TRBJ2-2, with unresolved D. The CDR3 extends over 12 amino acids. V lost 4 bases, J lost 6 bases, and 7 bases lay in between. The germline gives CDR1 SGHDT, CDR2 YYEEEE. CDR3 sequence (DNA): TGTGCCAGCAGCCTGGGCCCCGGGGAGCTGTTTTTT. Its translation: CASSLGPGELFF.

This clonotype was seen many times. CDR3 nucleotide sequence: TGTGCCAGCCGTAAAGTTAACAGGGAAAATCAGCCCCAGCATTTT. Protein sequence: CASRKVNRENQPQHF. The gene calls are TRBV12-3 or TRBV12-4 and TRBJ1-5; D might be TRBD1 (6 bases). This CDR3 region has 15 residues. V dropped 8 bases and J dropped 4 bases, with 18 bases sitting between them.

There are many counts of this clonotype. The DNA for the CDR3 is TGTGCCACCAGTGATCCCACAGGGGGCGAACCCCAGCATTTT. Translation gives CATSDPTGGEPQHF. The rearrangement links TRBV24-1 to TRBJ1-5; TRBD1 matches at 9 bases. Germline-derived CDR1 and CDR2 are KGHDR and SFDVKD. V dropped 3 bases and J dropped 10; count of bases not matched to a gene: 6. This CDR3 comprises 14 residues.

J is TRBJ2-7 and V is TRBV13, with D unclear. Looked up from germline, CDR1 is PRHDT and CDR2 is FYEKMQ (reference sequence). The germline V and J ends were trimmed by 1 base and 7 bases, with 11 bases remaining between them. The CDR3 consists of 13 residues. The CDR3 region has the DNA TGTGCCAGCAGCTTAGTTCGGATGGGGGAGCAGTACTTC. It codes for CASSLVRMGEQYF. Complete variable domain (other parts from reference TRBV13 and TRBJ2-7): AAGVIQSPRHLIKEKRETATLKCYPIPRHDTVYWYQQGPGQDPQFLISFYEKMQSDKGSIPDRFSAQQFSDYHSELNMSSLELGDSALYFCASSLVRMGEQYFGPGTRLTVT.

This clonotype was seen just once. Since a much larger clone is just one base distant, this may be a read error. The DNA of the CDR3 is TGCAGTGCTAACCACCGGGACCTACCCACAGATATGCAGTATTTT. Protein: CSANHRDLPTDMQYF. The V call is TRBV20-1, the J call TRBJ2-3; D might be TRBD1 or TRBD2, each matching 5 bases. The CDR3 spans 15 residues. CDR1 is DFQATT, CDR2 SNEGSKA, per germline (reference sequence).

This clonotype occurred many times. This chain connects TRBV4-3 to TRBJ2-3; 7 bases map to TRBD1. This CDR3 is built from 16 residues. J lost 0 bases, V lost 0 bases, and 3 bases had no gene match. Germline assignment: CDR1 LGHNA and CDR2 YSLEER. This CDR3 is CASSQDWDSSTDTQYF. As DNA, the CDR3 is TGCGCCAGCAGCCAAGACTGGGACAGCAGCACAGATACGCAGTATTTT.

This chain connects TRBV2 to TRBJ1-6; 11 positions match TRBD1. Germline V gene lookup returns CDR1 SNHLY and CDR2 FYNNEI. V lost 0 bases and J lost 6; bases outside the gene matches: 7. This CDR3 has 18 residues. The CDR3 region is CASSEAGTGGISNSPLHF. DNA of the CDR3: TGTGCCAGCAGTGAAGCGGGGACAGGGGGTATATCTAATTCACCCCTCCACTTT.

There are many counts of this clonotype. The chain has TRBV19 and TRBJ1-2; no definite D call. This CDR3 is 13 amino acids long. Trimming took off 3 bases at V and 3 bases at J, with 8 bases between the two ends. Per the germline V gene, CDR1 is LNHDA and CDR2 is SQIVND (reference sequence). This chain's CDR3 is CASSIFGDYGYTF. The CDR3 DNA follows: TGTGCCAGTAGTATTTTCGGGGACTATGGCTACACCTTC.

This clonotype has only a few counts. This sequence joins TRBV7-6 and TRBJ1-4, with 12 positions matching TRBD1. This CDR3 region has 17 residues. The germline gives CDR1 SGHVS, CDR2 FNYEAQ. Losses at the gene ends were 1 base for V and 3 bases for J; bases not matched to a gene: 3. CDR3 loop: CASSLVGTGGANEKLFF. CDR3 nucleotide sequence: TGTGCCAGCAGCTTAGTTGGGACAGGGGGCGCTAATGAAAAACTGTTTTTT.

This clonotype was observed a handful of times. The chain has TRBV2 and TRBJ1-1; 10 nucleotides line up with TRBD1. J gave up 4 bases and V 2 bases, and 4 bases lay outside the gene matches. This CDR3 is 15 amino acids long. Germline CDR1 is SNHLY and CDR2 is FYNNEI. The CDR3 DNA reads as TGTGCCAGCAGTGAAATGGGGACAGGGGTCACTGAAGCTTTCTTT. Protein sequence: CASSEMGTGVTEAFF.

This clonotype was seen ten or more times. The CDR3 nucleotides read TGTGCCAGCAGCTTAAGCGGGAATCCCGGGGAGCTGTTTTTT. Its protein is CASSLSGNPGELFF. V gene TRBV7-3 combines with J gene TRBJ2-2; tentatively, D is TRBD2 (6 bases). V was shortened by 1 base and J by 6 bases, with 9 bases between the two germline ends. CDR1 SGHTA and CDR2 FQGTGA come from the germline V gene. The CDR3 runs to 14 residues.

About this clonotype itself: A single base separates this from a much larger clone, so it may be a read error. The V call is TRBV2, the J call TRBJ1-5; D may be TRBD1 (5 bases). The CDR3 runs 12 residues. Germline CDR1 reads SNHLY; CDR2 reads FYNNEI. V lost 10 bases and J lost 4, with 11 bases in between. The CDR3 sequence: CANGTENQPQHF. In DNA form, the CDR3 reads TGTGCCAACGGGACGGAGAATCAGCCCCAGCATTTT.

This clonotype showed up just a few times. The chain links TRBV2 to TRBJ2-2, with D unresolved. The germline CDR1 and CDR2 sequences are SNHLY and FYNNEI. Trimming took 4 bases from V and 5 from J, leaving 11 bases between them. The CDR3 runs 14 residues. CDR3 sequence: CASSGALTTGELFF. The CDR3 coding sequence is TGTGCCAGCAGTGGGGCCTTAACGACCGGGGAGCTGTTTTTT.

At least ten counts were recorded for this clonotype. The chain has TRBV10-2 and TRBJ2-5; D gene ambiguous. The CDR3 loop spans 11 amino acids. Trimming shortened V by 8 bases and J by 4 bases, and 8 bases separated the two germline ends. Germline V gives CDR1 WSHSY, CDR2 SAAADI. The CDR3 DNA is TGCGCCAGCGGCGCCTTAGAGACCCAGTACTTC. Translated: CASGALETQYF.

This clonotype was seen a few times. The chain is built from TRBV20-1 and TRBJ1-1; D not resolved. The CDR3 consists of 12 residues. The V gene lost 5 bases and the J gene lost 1 base, with 8 bases spanning the gap. Germline assignment: CDR1 DFQATT and CDR2 SNEGSKA (reference sequence). CDR3 region: CSAEYGNTEAFF. CDR3 nucleotide sequence: TGCAGTGCTGAGTACGGGAACACTGAAGCTTTCTTT.

In DNA form, the CDR3 reads TGTGCCAGCACTCGGTCCATTACAGGGGCCAACGTCCTGACTTTC. Residues: CASTRSITGANVLTF. The J gene is TRBJ2-6, the V gene TRBV6-5; D is unclear. Germline V lookup: CDR1 MNHEY, CDR2 SVGAGI. V lost 7 bases and J 4 bases, leaving 14 bases between the germline ends. The CDR3 covers 15 residues.

This clonotype occurred many times. The V call is TRBV5-1, the J call TRBJ1-1; D perhaps matches TRBD1 (5 bases). Germline CDR1 and CDR2: SGHRS and YFSETQ. This CDR3 contains 13 residues. Trimming cost V 0 bases and J 5 bases, with 8 bases left between them. In DNA, the CDR3 is TGCGCCAGCAGCTTGGGGGACGGAACTGAAGCTTTCTTT. It encodes CASSLGDGTEAFF.

This clonotype was counted at least ten times. The rearrangement links TRBV25-1 to TRBJ2-2; a weak D match, TRBD1 (6 bases). This CDR3 spans 15 amino acids. V was shortened by 4 bases and J by 6 bases, with 15 bases between the two germline ends. CDR1 and CDR2 from the germline V gene are MGHDK and SYGVNS. The CDR3, as DNA: TGTGCCAGCAGTGTCCCAGGGGCGCGCTCCGGGGAGCTGTTTTTT. Amino acid sequence: CASSVPGARSGELFF.

In this sample, this clonotype turned up many times. CDR3 nucleotide sequence: TGTGCCAGCAGACAGGGACAGGGGTTGGGGAGGAATGAGCAGTTCTTC. Protein: CASRQGQGLGRNEQFF. V is TRBV6-1 and J is TRBJ2-1; 10 bases fit TRBD1. V dropped 6 bases and J dropped 7; count of bases not matched to a gene: 12. CDR3 size: 16 residues. Germline CDR1 and CDR2: MNHNS and SASEGT.

This clonotype was detected many times. The chain joins TRBV18 to TRBJ1-1, with 8 bases lining up with TRBD1. The CDR3 loop spans 14 amino acids. V gave up 5 bases and J gave up 5 bases; unmatched junction bases: 7. CDR1 is KGHSH, CDR2 LQKENI, per germline. CDR3 nucleotides: TGTGCCAGCTCAGACGGACAGGGTATGACTGAAGCTTTCTTT. Its translation is CASSDGQGMTEAFF.

The V and J genes are TRBV11-1 and TRBJ2-3, with D unresolved. The CDR3 has 14 residues. The germline V and J ends were trimmed by 0 bases and 0 bases, with 4 bases remaining between them. The germline CDR1 and CDR2 sequences are SGHAT and FQDESV (reference sequence). The CDR3 nucleotides read TGTGCCAGCAGCTTAGCCAGGAGCACAGATACGCAGTATTTT. Residues: CASSLARSTDTQYF.

In its sample, this clonotype was seen many times. The chain has TRBV7-9 and TRBJ2-3; D might be TRBD1 (6 bases). Germline V gene sequence: CDR1 SEHNR, CDR2 FQNEAQ (reference sequence). The ends were cut back, 5 bases at V and 0 bases at J, with 9 bases in the middle. This CDR3 spans 14 amino acids. DNA of the CDR3: TGTGCCAGCAGCCAGGGACAAAGCACAGATACGCAGTATTTT. Its translation: CASSQGQSTDTQYF.